These T cell receptor beta chains were read from a single sample in a study of OX40 agonist ivuxolimab in advanced cancers. Measured with immunoSEQ multiplex PCR; TCRdb has only the in-frame clones, and not every one. This sample carries 90,000 to 130,000 clones, about nine tenths of them seen once, and the ten largest clones take 0.27%. The material was CD4+ or CD8+ T cells sorted from blood, obtained in a trial of the OX40 agonist ivuxolimab. Receptors originate from an adult with an advanced solid tumor such as melanoma, head and neck, liver or kidney cancer. Both conserved end residues are part of each CDR3. Fields, in order: clone size, J gene, D gene, V gene, CDR3 protein, CDR3 DNA. D genes are given only for firm matches. The listing skips clone size in some rows; elsewhere it reads once, few, many or a size class.

>once|TRBJ2-3|TRBD2|TRBV4-2
CASSQGTSGSRIDTQYF
TGTGCCAGCAGCCAAGGGACTAGCGGGAGTCGTATAGATACGCAGTATTTT
>NA|TRBJ2-6|TRBD1|TRBV19
CASSIWVGRTGSSGANVLTF
TGTGCCAGTAGTATTTGGGTGGGTAGGACAGGCAGCTCTGGGGCCAACGTCCTGACTTTC
>NA|TRBJ2-4|NA|TRBV7-2
CASSSSPGAIQYF
TGTGCCAGCAGTTCATCCCCGGGGGCCATTCAGTACTTC
>NA|TRBJ2-5|NA|TRBV6-5
CASRVMGAGETQYF
TGTGCCAGCAGGGTCATGGGAGCGGGAGAGACCCAGTACTTC
>few|TRBJ1-5|NA|TRBV7-2
CASSLDRDQPQHF
TGTGCCAGCAGCTTAGACAGGGATCAGCCCCAGCATTTT
>once|TRBJ2-7|TRBD1|TRBV27
CASSWTGLSYEQYF
TGTGCCAGCAGTTGGACAGGATTGTCCTACGAGCAGTACTTC
>once|TRBJ1-1|NA|TRBV18
CASSPNQGRHTEAFF
TGTGCCAGCTCACCAAACCAGGGACGTCACACTGAAGCTTTCTTT
>once|TRBJ2-7|NA|TRBV5-1
CASSLGGIVHEQYF
TGCGCCAGCAGCTTAGGGGGGATAGTTCACGAGCAGTACTTC
>NA|TRBJ2-1|NA|TRBV18
CASSPLGGDYNEQFF
TGTGCCAGCTCTCCGCTGGGGGGTGACTACAATGAGCAGTTCTTC
>NA|TRBJ1-1|NA|TRBV12-5
CASGSGGAHTEAFF
TGTGCTAGTGGATCCGGAGGGGCCCACACTGAAGCTTTCTTT
>NA|TRBJ2-7|NA|TRBV7-2
CASSLAGSEQYF
TGTGCCAGCAGCTTAGCAGGTAGCGAGCAGTACTTC
>NA|TRBJ1-5|NA|TRBV27
CASSLSWQRNQPQHF
TGTGCCAGCAGTTTATCCTGGCAGCGCAATCAGCCCCAGCATTTT
>NA|TRBJ1-1|NA|TRBV5-1
CASSLRDPRATEAFF
TGCGCCAGCAGCTTGAGGGACCCCCGGGCCACTGAAGCTTTCTTT
>NA|TRBJ2-1|TRBD2|TRBV30
CAWSVEFGRESYNEQFF
TGTGCCTGGAGTGTAGAGTTTGGGCGGGAGAGCTACAATGAGCAGTTCTTC
>NA|TRBJ2-4|TRBD1|TRBV5-4
CASSPPGQGRDIQYF
TGTGCCAGCAGCCCGCCGGGACAGGGGAGGGACATTCAGTACTTC
>NA|TRBJ2-3|NA|TRBV9
CASSVNAGMDTQYF
TGTGCCAGCAGCGTAAACGCCGGGATGGATACGCAGTATTTT
>NA|TRBJ1-5|NA|TRBV28
CASSTRDWGNQPQHF
TGTGCCAGCAGTACCAGGGATTGGGGCAATCAGCCCCAGCATTTT
>NA|TRBJ1-4|TRBD1|TRBV4-3
CASSPFSGTGGEKLFF
TGCGCCAGCAGTCCATTCTCCGGGACAGGGGGTGAAAAACTGTTTTTT
>NA|TRBJ2-7|TRBD1|TRBV5-4
CASSPGGTAEVSLQYF
TGTGCCAGCAGCCCAGGTGGGACAGCCGAGGTTTCGTTACAGTACTTC
>NA|TRBJ1-2|TRBD1|TRBV5-1
CASSSDRWNNYGYTF
TGCGCCAGCAGCTCGGACAGGTGGAATAACTATGGCTACACCTTC
>NA|TRBJ2-7|NA|TRBV6-6
CASRAGSYEQYF
TGTGCCAGCAGAGCCGGCTCCTACGAGCAGTACTTC
>NA|TRBJ2-1|NA|TRBV7-3
CASSLSSSYNEQFF
TGTGCCAGCAGCCTGTCTAGCTCCTACAATGAGCAGTTCTTC
>once|TRBJ1-4|TRBD1|TRBV5-6
CASSFAGTGSGEREKLFF
TGTGCCAGCAGCTTCGCCGGGACAGGGAGCGGGGAGAGAGAAAAACTGTTTTTT
>NA|TRBJ2-5|TRBD1|TRBV7-9
CASSLGTGTGLYSQTQYF
TGTGCCAGCAGCTTGGGAACCGGGACAGGGCTTTATTCGCAGACCCAGTACTTC
>NA|TRBJ2-2|TRBD1|TRBV7-3
CASSLGGQINTGELFF
TGTGCCAGCAGTTTAGGGGGACAGATTAACACCGGGGAGCTGTTTTTT
>NA|TRBJ2-7|TRBD2|TRBV7-9
CASSRSGGASYEQYF
TGTGCCAGCAGCCGTAGCGGGGGGGCCTCTTACGAGCAGTACTTC
>once|TRBJ2-1|NA|TRBV6-5
CASSYSGAHNEQFF
TGTGCCAGCAGTTACTCTGGAGCCCACAATGAGCAGTTCTTC
>NA|TRBJ2-5|TRBD2|TRBV18
CASSLWGLAGDYQETQYF
TGTGCCAGCTCACTGTGGGGACTAGCGGGGGACTACCAAGAGACCCAGTACTTC
>NA|TRBJ2-1|TRBD2|TRBV27
CASSSPSGSVNEQFF
TGTGCCAGCAGTTCCCCTAGCGGGAGCGTCAATGAGCAGTTCTTC
>NA|TRBJ2-5|NA|TRBV27
CASSWGTEMETQYF
TGTGCCAGCAGTTGGGGGACCGAGATGGAGACCCAGTACTTC
>NA|TRBJ1-1|NA|TRBV20-1
CSATTGEKAFF
TGCAGTGCGACGACAGGTGAAAAAGCTTTCTTT
>NA|TRBJ1-2|NA|TRBV19
CASEGRVRFDGYTF
TGTGCCAGCGAGGGGAGGGTTAGGTTCGATGGCTACACCTTC
>NA|TRBJ2-7|NA|TRBV6-6
CASSYSRVEGF
TGTGCCAGCAGTTACTCCAGGGTAGAAGGGTTC
>NA|TRBJ1-1|NA|TRBV5-4
CASSLDLTSEAFF
TGTGCCAGCAGTTTGGACCTGACGTCCGAAGCTTTCTTT
>NA|TRBJ2-1|NA|TRBV6-1
CASSEGGVFIEGNEQFF
TGTGCCAGCAGTGAAGGAGGGGTTTTTATCGAGGGAAATGAGCAGTTCTTC
>NA|TRBJ1-6|NA|TRBV7-9
CASSLQGTLGAGSPLHF
TGTGCCAGCAGCTTACAGGGCACCCTCGGGGCTGGATCACCCCTCCACTTT
>NA|TRBJ2-3|TRBD1|TRBV5-4
CASSQQGAAQDTQYF
TGTGCCAGCAGCCAACAGGGGGCGGCACAAGATACGCAGTATTTT
>NA|TRBJ2-3|TRBD2|TRBV5-4
CASSPPRAGGLRTDTQYF
TGTGCCAGCAGCCCCCCCCGAGCGGGGGGCCTGCGCACAGATACGCAGTATTTT
>NA|TRBJ1-2|NA|TRBV10-3
CAISDPGDKYGYTF
TGTGCCATCAGTGATCCCGGGGATAAATATGGCTACACCTTC
>NA|TRBJ1-1|NA|TRBV4-3
CASSQDLGVTEAFF
TGCGCCAGCAGCCAAGATCTAGGTGTCACTGAAGCTTTCTTT
>NA|TRBJ1-6|NA|TRBV27
CASSLGYRSSYNSPLHF
TGTGCCAGCAGTTTGGGGTACAGAAGCTCCTATAATTCACCCCTCCACTTT
>NA|TRBJ2-1|TRBD1|TRBV6-5
CASSRQGEQFF
TGTGCCAGCTCCCGACAGGGTGAGCAGTTCTTC
>NA|TRBJ1-6|TRBD1|TRBV5-1
CASSLSDFGPGTAKSSPLHF
TGCGCCAGCAGCTTGTCGGACTTTGGACCCGGGACAGCGAAAAGTTCACCCCTCCACTTT
>NA|TRBJ2-7|TRBD1|TRBV4-1
CASSQDQTGGYEQYF
TGCGCCAGCAGCCAAGATCAGACAGGGGGATACGAGCAGTACTTC
>NA|TRBJ1-6|NA|TRBV30
CAYERGGNSPLHF
TGTGCCTATGAACGGGGGGGAAATTCACCCCTCCACTTT
>NA|TRBJ2-3|TRBD2|TRBV18
CASSPTGLAGRTDTQYF
TGTGCCAGCTCACCGACGGGACTAGCGGGACGCACAGATACGCAGTATTTT
>NA|TRBJ2-7|NA|TRBV5-1
CASSPDGMDSAYEQYF
TGCGCCAGCAGCCCCGATGGGATGGACTCTGCCTACGAGCAGTACTTC
>NA|TRBJ1-5|NA|TRBV6-1
CASSEAARGIGQPQHF
TGTGCCAGCAGTGAAGCGGCCAGGGGTATTGGTCAGCCCCAGCATTTT
>NA|TRBJ2-1|NA|TRBV7-7
CASSLGVERNEQFF
TGTGCTAGCAGCTTAGGGGTTGAACGAAATGAGCAGTTCTTC
>NA|TRBJ2-7|TRBD2|TRBV5-4
CASSRSGVSSYEQYF
TGTGCCAGCAGCAGAAGCGGGGTTAGCTCCTACGAGCAGTACTTC
>NA|TRBJ1-5|NA|TRBV5-1
CASSSPQPFRVSNQPQHF
TGCGCCAGCAGCTCCCCACAGCCATTCAGGGTTAGCAATCAGCCCCAGCATTTT
>NA|TRBJ2-1|TRBD2|TRBV27
CASSLSLLAGQVSEQFF
TGTGCCAGCAGTTTATCCCTACTAGCGGGACAGGTCAGTGAGCAGTTCTTC
>NA|TRBJ1-1|NA|TRBV7-9
CASDTRTENTEAFF
TGTGCCAGCGATACTAGGACAGAGAACACTGAAGCTTTCTTT
>NA|TRBJ1-5|NA|TRBV6-1
CASSLGHSNQPQHF
TGTGCCAGCAGTCTTGGACATAGCAATCAGCCCCAGCATTTT
>NA|TRBJ1-2|NA|TRBV6-5
CASSSRYRMGYGYTF
TGTGCCAGCAGTTCGAGATACAGGATGGGTTATGGCTACACCTTC